This T cell receptor (beta chain) was recovered during a study of blood T cell repertoires in COVID-19. Background on the study: The United States, Italy and Spain provided the acute and convalescent COVID-19 samples. Sample material is recorded as cDNA or gDNA derived from T cells, B-cell-depleted T cells, or PBMCs.

V trimming: 10 bases; J trimming: 10 bases; junction bases outside the gene matches: 12. The CDR3 loop spans 15 amino acids. Germline values: CDR1 ENHRY, CDR2 SYGVKD. Study processing details: Amplification with reference gene primers provided the estimates of nucleated cell counts. Clones were read by immunoSEQ multiplex PCR, and TCRdb kept only the in-frame ones, dropping some. V, J and clone size are those of that table, while D and trimming were read from the DNA. The sample lists 100,000 to 150,000 clones, approximately 89% seen once, with approximately 3.3% in the top ten. The receptor was isolated from a woman aged 60-70 years with acute or convalescent COVID-19. The genes are TRBV10-3 and TRBJ2-1, with 14 bases that match TRBD2. The sequenced sample was peripheral blood. Here the CDR3 reads CATHPGTSGSDEQFF. The CDR3, as DNA: TGTGCCACCCACCCCGGGACTAGCGGGAGTGACGAGCAGTTCTTC.